This TCR beta chain was captured in a study of blood T cell repertoires in COVID-19. Trimming pared 0 bases from V and 8 bases from J, leaving 18 bases between. Per germline, CDR1 SGDLS and CDR2 YYNGEE. The CDR3 runs 16 residues. Using immunoSEQ multiplex PCR, the repertoire was profiled, and TCRdb retains in-frame clones only, with some absent. Of 200,000 to 300,000 clones listed, roughly 86% are singletons. Sequencing was done on a sample of PBMCs or T cells enriched from blood (not recorded which). This clonotype originated in a woman aged 40 to 55 with acute COVID-19. V gene TRBV9 combines with J gene TRBJ2-1, with a possible D match to TRBD2 (6 bases). The CDR3 sequence: CASSVAGLPGLDEQFF. CDR3 DNA: TGTGCCAGCAGCGTAGCGGGACTCCCAGGTTTAGATGAGCAGTTCTTC.